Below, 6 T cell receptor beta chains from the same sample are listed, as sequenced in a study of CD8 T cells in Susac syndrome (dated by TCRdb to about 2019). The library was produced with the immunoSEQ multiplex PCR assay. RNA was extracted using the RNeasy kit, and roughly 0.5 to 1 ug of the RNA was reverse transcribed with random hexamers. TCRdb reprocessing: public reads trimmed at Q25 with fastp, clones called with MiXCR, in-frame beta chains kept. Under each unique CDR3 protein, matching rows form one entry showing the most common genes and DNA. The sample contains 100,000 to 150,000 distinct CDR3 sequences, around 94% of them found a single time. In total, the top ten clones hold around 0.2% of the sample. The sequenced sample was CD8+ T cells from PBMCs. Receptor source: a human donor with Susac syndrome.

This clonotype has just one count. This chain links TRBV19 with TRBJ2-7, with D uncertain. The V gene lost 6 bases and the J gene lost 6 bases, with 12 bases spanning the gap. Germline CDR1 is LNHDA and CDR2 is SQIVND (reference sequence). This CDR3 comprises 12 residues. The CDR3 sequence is CASSDDPVEQYF. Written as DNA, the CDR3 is TGTGCCAGTAGCGACGACCCGGTCGAGCAGTACTTC.

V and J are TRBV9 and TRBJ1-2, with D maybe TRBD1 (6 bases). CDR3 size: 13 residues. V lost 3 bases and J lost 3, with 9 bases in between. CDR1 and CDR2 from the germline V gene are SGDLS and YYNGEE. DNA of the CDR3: TGTGCCAGCAGCGCTGGACAGCACTATGGCTACACCTTC. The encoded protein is CASSAGQHYGYTF. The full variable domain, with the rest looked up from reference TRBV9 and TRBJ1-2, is DSGVTQTPKHLITATGQRVTLRCSPRSGDLSVYWYQQSLDQGLQFLIQYYNGEERAKGNILERFSAQQFPDLHSELNLSSLELGDSALYFCASSAGQHYGYTFGSGTRLTVV.

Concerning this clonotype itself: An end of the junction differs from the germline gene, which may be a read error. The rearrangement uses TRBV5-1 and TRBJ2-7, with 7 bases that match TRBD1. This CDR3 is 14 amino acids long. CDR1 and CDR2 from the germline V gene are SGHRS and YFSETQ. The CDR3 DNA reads TGCGCCAGCACCTTGGGGACAGCCTATTACGAGCAGTACTTC. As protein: CASTLGTAYYEQYF.

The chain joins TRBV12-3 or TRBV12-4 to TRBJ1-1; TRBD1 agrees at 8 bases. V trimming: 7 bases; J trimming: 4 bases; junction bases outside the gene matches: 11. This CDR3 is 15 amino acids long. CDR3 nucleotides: TGTGCCAGCACCGTAGCCACAGGGGGAGGCACTGAAGCTTTCTTT. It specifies CASTVATGGGTEAFF.

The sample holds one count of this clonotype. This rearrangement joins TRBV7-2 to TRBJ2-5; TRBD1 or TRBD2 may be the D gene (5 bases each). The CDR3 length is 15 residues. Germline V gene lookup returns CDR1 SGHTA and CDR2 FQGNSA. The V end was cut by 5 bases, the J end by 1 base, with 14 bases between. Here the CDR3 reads CASSHSRGFQETQYF. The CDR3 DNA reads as TGTGCCAGCAGCCATTCCCGGGGCTTCCAAGAGACCCAGTACTTC.

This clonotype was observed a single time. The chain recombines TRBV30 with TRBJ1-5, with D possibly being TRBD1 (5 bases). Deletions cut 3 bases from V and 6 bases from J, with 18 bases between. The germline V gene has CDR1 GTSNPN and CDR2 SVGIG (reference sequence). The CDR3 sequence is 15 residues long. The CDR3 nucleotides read TGTGCCTGGAGCGGCGGGCCGGGGCTGGGTCAGCCCCAGCATTTT. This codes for CAWSGGPGLGQPQHF.